This passage covers 9 T cell receptor beta chains from one sample sequenced in a study of CD8 T cells in ankylosing spondylitis. Study-level findings and limits: It appeared that ankylosing spondylitis blood was characterized by a TCR beta motif of roughly 8 highly homologous variants.

MiXCR, run by TCRdb on the 5' RACE reads, gives a single entry per CDR3 protein. The sample holds under 950,000 distinct CDR3 sequences, around 19% seen once. Their specific antigens are unknown. The sample comprised blood, either unsorted or a sorted T cell fraction (not recorded which). These receptors all come from a male donor with ankylosing spondylitis.

Many counts were recorded for this clonotype. The chain employs TRBV5-1 and TRBJ1-1; D not resolved. This CDR3 contains 14 residues. From germline, CDR1 is SGHRS and CDR2 YFSETQ. With 0 bases removed from V and 1 base from J, the gap between germline ends came to 7 bases. CDR3 loop: CASSLVQENTEAFF. DNA of the CDR3: TGCGCCAGCAGCTTGGTGCAGGAGAACACTGAAGCTTTCTTT.

In its sample, this clonotype was seen a few times. The rearrangement links TRBV9 to TRBJ2-5, with D possibly called TRBD1 or TRBD2 (5 bases each). Looked up from germline, CDR1 is SGDLS and CDR2 is YYNGEE. V was clipped by 4 bases and J by 4 bases, with 8 bases between them. The CDR3 has 12 residues. CDR3 DNA sequence: TGTGCCAGCAGCATTGGGGGAGAGACCCAGTACTTC. Its protein product is CASSIGGETQYF.

The chain employs TRBV12-3 or TRBV12-4 and TRBJ1-1; D not resolved. This CDR3 spans 13 amino acids. V lost 7 bases and J 2 bases, leaving 11 bases between the germline ends. The CDR3 DNA reads TGTGCCAGCATTCTTAACGGAAACACTGAAGCTTTCTTT. Encoded protein: CASILNGNTEAFF.

This rearrangement joins TRBV7-9 to TRBJ1-1, with a tentative D call TRBD1 (6 bases). This CDR3 has 12 residues. Germline V gene data show CDR1 as SEHNR and CDR2 as FQNEAQ (reference sequence). The ends were cut back, 6 bases at V and 4 bases at J, with 9 bases in the middle. Here the CDR3 reads CASRSQGTEAFF. In nucleotides, the CDR3 is TGTGCCAGCAGATCACAGGGCACTGAAGCTTTCTTT.

This clonotype showed up many times. The rearrangement joins TRBV12-3 or TRBV12-4 to TRBJ1-3; D unresolved. The CDR3 is 11 residues long. V gave up 3 bases and J gave up 3 bases, with 0 bases separating them. The CDR3 loop is CASSFGNTIYF. The CDR3 DNA follows: TGTGCCAGCAGTTTTGGAAACACCATATATTTT.

This clonotype was detected only a few times. As DNA, the CDR3 is TGTGCCACTCGGGACAGAAACACCGGGGAGCTGTTTTTT. Protein: CATRDRNTGELFF. J is TRBJ2-2 and V is TRBV12-3 or TRBV12-4, with 7 nucleotides matching TRBD1. This CDR3 spans 13 amino acids. Trimming cost V 10 bases and J 2 bases; bases outside gene matches: 4.

This clonotype was detected a few times. The rearrangement uses TRBV12-3 or TRBV12-4 and TRBJ2-7; D remains ambiguous. The CDR3 has 14 residues. V lost 3 bases, J lost 0 bases, and 9 bases lay in between. CDR3 nucleotide sequence: TGTGCCAGCAGTTTCCGGCACAGCTCCTACGAGCAGTACTTC. This codes for CASSFRHSSYEQYF.

This clonotype turned up a few times. This chain links TRBV18 with TRBJ1-1; D is unresolved. Germline-derived CDR1 and CDR2 are KGHSH and LQKENI. The V end lost 2 bases, the J end lost 2 bases, and 9 bases lay between the germline ends. The CDR3 consists of 14 residues. The CDR3 protein is CASSPSPTNTEAFF. The CDR3 nucleotides are TGTGCCAGCTCACCATCCCCGACAAACACTGAAGCTTTCTTT.

This chain joins TRBV15 and TRBJ1-3, with a tentative D call TRBD1 (5 bases). Germline CDR1 reads LNHNV; CDR2 reads YYDKDF (reference sequence). The V end lost 1 base, the J end lost 0 bases, and 13 bases lay between the germline ends. The length of the CDR3 is 17 residues. The DNA for the CDR3 is TGTGCCACCAGCAGAGGGGACGGAGGCTACTCTGGAAACACCATATATTTT. Translation: CATSRGDGGYSGNTIYF. Complete variable domain (other parts from reference TRBV15 and TRBJ1-3): DAMVIQNPRYQVTQFGKPVTLSCSQTLNHNVMYWYQQKSSQAPKLLFHYYDKDFNNEADTPDNFQSRRPNTSFCFLDIRSPGLGDTAMYLCATSRGDGGYSGNTIYFGEGSWLTVV.